This TCR beta chain emerged from a study of T cell responses to AZD1222 COVID-19 vaccine. Findings and caveats of the study: Donors were mostly white British, more females; clonal diversity possibly underestimated.

Germline-derived CDR1 and CDR2 are LNHDA and SQIVND (reference sequence). The CDR3 consists of 14 residues. V was shortened by 3 bases and J by 1 base, with 7 bases between the two germline ends. This clone occurred a few times. Its antigen is still unknown. Method: immunoSEQ multiplex PCR; TCRdb's copy keeps in-frame clones and lacks some. Of under 95,000 clones listed, roughly 85% were seen once; the top ten hold more than 7%. This specimen consisted of peripheral blood, obtained on day 0 of AZD1222 vaccination. This clonotype was obtained from an adult in good health. V is TRBV19 and J is TRBJ1-5; D is ambiguous. CDR3 sequence reads: CASSISISNQPQHF. DNA for the CDR3: TGTGCCAGTAGTATTAGTATCAGCAATCAGCCCCAGCATTTT.